This record covers a single T cell receptor (beta chain). The sample belongs to a study of blood T cell repertoires in COVID-19. Background on the study: PBMCs, B-cell-depleted T cells, or T cells provided the cDNA or gDNA that made up the material.

Original data processing: Researchers report that nucleated cell counts were estimated from reference gene primer amplification. Libraries were prepared by immunoSEQ multiplex PCR; TCRdb keeps only in-frame clonotypes and omits some of them. V and J calls and clone size are copied from that table; D and trimming were computed from the DNA. This sample has 170,000 or so clones, with more than 75% found just once. This receptor was identified in a woman in her late teens or twenties who had recovered from COVID-19. Material: peripheral blood.

For the CDR3, the DNA is TGCGCCAGCACCCTAGGGGGGGATCCTAACTATGGCTACACCTTC. It encodes CASTLGGDPNYGYTF. The V gene is TRBV5-1, the J gene TRBJ1-2; the D gene is possibly TRBD1 (6 bases). Germline V lookup: CDR1 SGHRS, CDR2 YFSETQ. Trimming removed 6 bases from V and 0 bases from J, with 15 bases in between. This CDR3 is built from 15 residues.